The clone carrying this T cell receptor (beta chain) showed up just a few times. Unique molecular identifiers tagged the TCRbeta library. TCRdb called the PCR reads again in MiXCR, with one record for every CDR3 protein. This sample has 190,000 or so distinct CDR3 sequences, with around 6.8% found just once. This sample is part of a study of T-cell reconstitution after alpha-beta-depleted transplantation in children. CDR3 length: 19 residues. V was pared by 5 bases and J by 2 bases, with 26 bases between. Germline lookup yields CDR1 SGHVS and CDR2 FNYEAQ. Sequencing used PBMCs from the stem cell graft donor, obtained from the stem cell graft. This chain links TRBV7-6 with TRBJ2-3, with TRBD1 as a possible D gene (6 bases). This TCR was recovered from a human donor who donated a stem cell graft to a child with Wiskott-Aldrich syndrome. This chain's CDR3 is CASSPLFSRIGTTTDTQYF. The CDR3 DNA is TGTGCCAGCAGCCCCCTATTTTCCAGGATAGGGACAACCACAGATACGCAGTATTTT.